The source of this T cell receptor beta chain is a study of T cells after yellow fever vaccination. As for the study in general: Low-cell-number fractions underwent preparation using SMART-Seq v4 Ultra Low Input.

Many counts were recorded for this clonotype. What it recognizes is unknown. With 6 bases removed from V and 7 bases from J, the gap between germline ends came to 19 bases. The CDR3 is made up of 15 amino acids. Study-wide results and limits: Weaker overall, the secondary response nonetheless peaked faster (day 5 versus 15).

5'RACE template switching produced TCR cDNA carrying a universal primer site and UMIs. TCRdb re-called the 5' RACE reads with MiXCR, one entry per CDR3 protein. The sample contains fewer than 350,000 distinct CDR3 sequences, roughly 3.5% of which appear only once. The input for sequencing was PBMCs, taken on the day of the yellow fever booster vaccination. The rearrangement uses TRBV12-3 or TRBV12-4 and TRBJ2-1, with D tentatively TRBD2 (6 bases). This sequence was found in a young man who received the YFV17D yellow fever vaccine. CDR3 sequence reads: CASSQTRAGGNEQFF. CDR3 nucleotides: TGTGCCAGCAGCCAGACTAGGGCCGGAGGGAATGAGCAGTTCTTC.